This section outlines one T cell receptor beta chain sequence together with its context. Sequence at one end of the junction differs from germline and may be a read error. These data belong to a study of tumor and adjacent non-tumor tissue in lung cancer. This sample's RNA came from whole unsorted tissue. Distant lung tissue was collected more than 3 cm away from the tumor edge. The CDR3 spans 15 residues. CDR1 MNHEY and CDR2 SVGAGI come from the germline V gene. The library came from three nested PCR rounds adapted from ARM-PCR protocols. In TCRdb, the multiplex PCR reads were re-called with MiXCR into one record per CDR3 protein. Of approximately 68,000 distinct CDR3 sequences listed, approximately 73% are singletons.

The specimen was distant non-tumor lung tissue. This rearrangement joins TRBV6-5 to TRBJ2-7; 7 bases agree with TRBD2. The sequence was obtained from a man aged 55 to 70 with non-small cell lung cancer. The DNA of the CDR3 is TGTGCCAGCAGTTACTCGAGGCGGGAGACGGTCGACCAGAACTTC. Protein product: CASSYSRRETVDQNF.